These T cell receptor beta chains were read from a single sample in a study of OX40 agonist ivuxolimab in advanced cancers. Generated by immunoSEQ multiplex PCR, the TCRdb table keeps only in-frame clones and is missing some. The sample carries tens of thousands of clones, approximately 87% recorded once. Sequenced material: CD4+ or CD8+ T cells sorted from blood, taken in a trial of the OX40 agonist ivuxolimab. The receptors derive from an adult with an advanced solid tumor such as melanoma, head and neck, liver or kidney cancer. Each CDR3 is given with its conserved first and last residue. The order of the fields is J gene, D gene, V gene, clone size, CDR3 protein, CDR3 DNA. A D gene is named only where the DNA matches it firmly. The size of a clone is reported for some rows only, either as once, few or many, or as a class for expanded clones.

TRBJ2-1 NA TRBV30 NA CALRGANEQFF TGTGCCCTCCGGGGGGCAAATGAGCAGTTCTTC
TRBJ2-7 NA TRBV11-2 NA CASSLRTLHYEQYF TGTGCCAGCAGCTTAAGGACACTCCACTACGAGCAGTACTTC
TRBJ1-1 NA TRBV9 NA CASTSSMNTEAFF TGTGCCAGCACCTCTTCCATGAACACTGAAGCTTTCTTT
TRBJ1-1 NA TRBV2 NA CASSESVGRPEAFF TGTGCCAGCAGTGAATCGGTGGGGCGGCCTGAAGCTTTCTTT
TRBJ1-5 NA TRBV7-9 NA CASSYDLDNQPQHF TGTGCCAGCAGCTACGACCTAGATAATCAGCCCCAGCATTTT
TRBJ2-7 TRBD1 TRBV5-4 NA CASSWDRAYEQYF TGTGCCAGCAGCTGGGACAGGGCGTACGAGCAGTACTTC
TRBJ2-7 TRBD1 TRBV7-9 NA CASSPGQGAFYEQYF TGTGCCAGCAGCCCAGGACAGGGGGCGTTCTACGAGCAGTACTTC
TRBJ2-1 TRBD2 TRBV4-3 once CASSFGLARPNEQFF TGCGCCAGCAGCTTCGGACTAGCTCGTCCTAATGAGCAGTTCTTC
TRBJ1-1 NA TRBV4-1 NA CASSQDATDTEAFF TGCGCCAGCAGCCAAGATGCTACGGACACTGAAGCTTTCTTT
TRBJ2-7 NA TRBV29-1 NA CSVDDSDSYEQYF TGCAGCGTTGATGATTCAGACTCCTACGAGCAGTACTTC
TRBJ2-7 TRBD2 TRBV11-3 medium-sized CASSLDRLAASYEQYF TGTGCCAGCAGCTTAGATCGTCTAGCGGCATCTTACGAGCAGTACTTC
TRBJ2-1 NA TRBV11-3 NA CASSSRSYQDSYNEQFF TGTGCCAGCAGCTCCCGGTCCTATCAGGACTCCTACAATGAGCAGTTCTTC
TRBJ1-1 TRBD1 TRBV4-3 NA CASSNRQGLNLFF TGCGCCAGCAGCAACCGACAGGGCTTGAATCTCTTCTTT
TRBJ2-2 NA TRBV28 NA CASSLLRGTGELFF TGTGCCAGCAGTCTTCTCAGGGGAACCGGGGAGCTGTTTTTT
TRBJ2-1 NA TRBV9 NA CASSVETVPSYNEQFF TGTGCCAGCAGCGTAGAGACTGTCCCCTCCTACAATGAGCAGTTCTTC
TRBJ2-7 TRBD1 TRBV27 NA CASSITGTAPYEQYF TGTGCCAGCAGTATAACCGGGACAGCACCCTACGAGCAGTACTTC
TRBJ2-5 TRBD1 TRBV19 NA CASSPQGTAQETQYF TGTGCCAGTAGTCCCCAGGGGACAGCTCAAGAGACCCAGTACTTC
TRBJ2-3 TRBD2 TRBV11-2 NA CASSLVAFGTSGRDTQYF TGTGCCAGCAGCTTAGTGGCGTTTGGGACTAGCGGTAGAGATACGCAGTATTTT
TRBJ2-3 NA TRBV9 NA CASSVFSGAGLADTQYF TGTGCCAGCAGCGTATTTTCGGGTGCGGGATTGGCAGATACGCAGTATTTT
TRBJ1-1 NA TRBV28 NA CASSLWDTEAFF TGTGCCAGCAGTTTATGGGACACTGAAGCTTTCTTT
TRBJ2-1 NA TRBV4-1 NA CASSDLVNEQFF TGCGCCAGCAGCGACCTGGTCAATGAGCAGTTCTTC
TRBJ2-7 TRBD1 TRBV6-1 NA CASRKQGFAYEQYF TGTGCCAGCCGGAAACAGGGGTTCGCCTACGAGCAGTACTTC
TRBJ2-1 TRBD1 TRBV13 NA CASSLADRAGRYNEQFF TGTGCCAGCAGCTTAGCGGACAGGGCGGGGCGTTACAATGAGCAGTTCTTC
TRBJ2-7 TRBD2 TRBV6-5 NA CASSYDLAGDEQYF TGTGCCAGCAGTTACGACCTAGCGGGAGACGAGCAGTACTTC